The entry that follows covers one T cell receptor beta chain sequence. The data are from a study of blood T cell repertoires in COVID-19. Study-wide context: Spain, Italy and the United States supplied samples that represented acute and convalescent COVID-19. Sources were T cells, B-cell-depleted T cells, or PBMCs; the material itself was cDNA or gDNA.

In the original workflow: Amplification of reference gene primers was used by the study to estimate nucleated cell counts. Some clones are missing from TCRdb's copy, which holds only in-frame ones; the method was immunoSEQ multiplex PCR. V, J and clone size were drawn from that table, and D and trimming were deduced from the DNA. The repertoire has about 98,000 clones, around 84% of them found once; the top ten carry about 3%. V lost 2 bases to trimming and J lost 5 bases, with 8 bases between them. CDR1 is ENHRY and CDR2 is SYGVKD in the germline V gene. CDR3 length: 13 amino acids. V usage is TRBV10-3 and J usage is TRBJ2-3; D is perhaps TRBD2 (6 bases). The sequenced material came from peripheral blood. The TCR originated in a middle-aged man with active or convalescent COVID-19. For the CDR3, the DNA is TGTGCCATCAGTGAGCGGGGGAGAGATACGCAGTATTTT. Its translation is CAISERGRDTQYF.